This passage covers 21 T cell receptor beta chains from one sample sequenced in a study of blood T cell repertoires in COVID-19. Some clones are missing from TCRdb's copy, which holds only in-frame ones; the method was immunoSEQ multiplex PCR. The table lists tens of thousands of clones, about 69% of them singletons. The sequenced material came from peripheral blood. These receptors were taken from a man aged 65-85 years with acute or convalescent COVID-19.

This sequence joins TRBV5-1 and TRBJ2-5, with 9 bases fitting TRBD1. Germline V gene data show CDR1 as SGHRS and CDR2 as YFSETQ. The CDR3 is 14 residues long. V was pared by 4 bases and J by 7 bases, with 8 bases of the junction left unmatched. The CDR3 region has the DNA TGCGCCAGCAGCATGGGGGACAGGGAGGGGACCCAGTACTTC. Its protein product is CASSMGDREGTQYF.

This chain connects TRBV27 to TRBJ2-1; tentatively, D is TRBD2 (6 bases). From germline, CDR1 is MNHEY and CDR2 SMNVEV (reference sequence). The CDR3 covers 17 residues. Deletions cut 5 bases from V and 3 bases from J, with 20 bases between. The CDR3 DNA follows: TGTGCCAGCAGTCCGGGGACGGGCGGGACCGTCTACAATGAGCAGTTCTTC. Translation gives CASSPGTGGTVYNEQFF.

This clone appeared a single time. The V call is TRBV7-6, the J call TRBJ2-3, with 7 bases matching TRBD1. CDR3 length equals 14 residues. Germline-derived CDR1 and CDR2 are SGHVS and FNYEAQ. V was pared by 4 bases and J by 4 bases, with 5 bases of the junction left unmatched. CDR3 in amino acids: CASSSGQPPDTQYF. In nucleotides, the CDR3 is TGTGCCAGCAGCTCGGGACAGCCACCAGATACGCAGTATTTT.

Worth noting for this clone: The same CDR3 is also encoded by other DNA sequences in this sample. V usage is TRBV7-9 and J usage is TRBJ1-2, with D perhaps matching TRBD1 (6 bases). The CDR3 has 14 amino acids. V gave up 4 bases and J gave up 8 bases, with 17 bases separating them. From germline, CDR1 is SEHNR and CDR2 FQNEAQ (reference sequence). CDR3 in DNA: TGTGCCAGCAGCTCCTCGACAGGAACCGGGGGCTACACCTTC. Translation: CASSSSTGTGGYTF.

This rearrangement joins TRBV5-1 to TRBJ2-1; 7 bases agree with TRBD1. The V and J ends lost 2 bases and 5 bases, in that order; junction bases with no gene match: 4. CDR3 length: 14 amino acids. Looked up from germline, CDR1 is SGHRS and CDR2 is YFSETQ. CDR3 DNA sequence: TGCGCCAGCAGCTTCGGGACAGCTAACAATGAGCAGTTCTTC. It encodes CASSFGTANNEQFF. The whole variable domain, remainder taken from reference TRBV5-1 and TRBJ2-1, is KAGVTQTPRYLIKTRGQQVTLSCSPISGHRSVSWYQQTPGQGLQFLFEYFSETQRNKGNFPGRFSGRQFSNSRSEMNVSTLELGDSALYLCASSFGTANNEQFFGPGTRLTVL.

This chain links TRBV27 with TRBJ2-1; 12 bases line up with TRBD2. Unmatched junction bases numbered 2, after V lost 1 base and J lost 4 bases. The CDR3 is 16 amino acids. Germline CDR1 and CDR2: MNHEY and SMNVEV (reference sequence). The CDR3 is CASSLYGTSGYNEQFF. The CDR3 DNA follows: TGTGCCAGCAGTTTATACGGGACTAGCGGGTACAATGAGCAGTTCTTC.

The chain carries TRBV18 and TRBJ1-1; 7 bases match TRBD1. The CDR3 consists of 13 residues. Germline lookup yields CDR1 KGHSH and CDR2 LQKENI. Trimming took 10 bases from V and 4 from J; bases not matched to a gene: 9. The CDR3 nucleotides are TGTGCCACCAGAACAGGGGCCGCCACTGAAGCTTTCTTT. Its translation is CATRTGAATEAFF.

V gene TRBV4-2 combines with J gene TRBJ2-7; 7 bases are a match to TRBD2. This CDR3 has 13 amino acids. CDR1 is LGHNA and CDR2 is YNFKEQ in the germline V gene. V shed 4 bases, J shed 2 bases, and the junction held 2 bases outside the gene matches. The CDR3 nucleotides read TGTGCCAGCAGCCGAGGGACTACCTACGAGCAGTACTTC. The encoded protein is CASSRGTTYEQYF.

This clone appeared once. With a much larger clone just one base away, this may be a read error. This rearrangement joins TRBV6-2 or TRBV6-3 to TRBJ1-5, with TRBD1 matching 7 bases. The CDR3 is 14 residues long. Looked up from germline, CDR1 is MNHEY and CDR2 is SVGEGT. V lost 6 bases, J lost 2 bases, and 4 bases stayed unmatched. CDR3: CASSHGQGNQPQHF. The CDR3, as DNA: TGTGCCAGCAGCCATGGACAGGGCAATCAGCCCCAGCATTTT.

The rearrangement uses TRBV6-5 and TRBJ2-7, with TRBD2 as a possible D gene (6 bases). V was clipped by 0 bases and J by 2 bases, with 8 bases between them. Germline lookup yields CDR1 MNHEY and CDR2 SVGAGI. CDR3 length: 14 residues. Here the CDR3 DNA reads TGTGCCAGCAGTTACTCGACGGGAGCCTACGAGCAGTACTTC. It encodes CASSYSTGAYEQYF.

The chain combines TRBV10-3 with TRBJ1-1; 12 bases are a match to TRBD1. The CDR3 runs 14 residues. V was clipped by 2 bases and J by 8 bases; unmatched bases: 3. Per the germline V gene, CDR1 is ENHRY and CDR2 is SYGVKD. The DNA for the CDR3 is TGTGCCATCAGTGAGGGGACAGGGGGCCGAGAAGCTTTCTTT. This translates into CAISEGTGGREAFF.

V usage is TRBV24-1 and J usage is TRBJ2-3; D perhaps matches TRBD1 (5 bases). Germline CDR1 KGHDR, CDR2 SFDVKD. This CDR3 is 14 amino acids long. Deletions cut 9 bases from V and 0 bases from J, with 12 bases between. This CDR3 reads CATGATTSTDTQYF. DNA of the CDR3: TGTGCCACCGGGGCAACAACTAGCACAGATACGCAGTATTTT.

The chain carries TRBV10-1 and TRBJ1-2; D gene unclear. The CDR3 has 19 amino acids. Germline assignment: CDR1 WNHNN and CDR2 SYGVQD (reference sequence). V lost 2 bases and J 2 bases, leaving 24 bases between the germline ends. CDR3 bases: TGCGCCAGCAGTGAGACCGATTTAGGACGGAGGAGGACCAACTATGGCTACACCTTC. Its protein product is CASSETDLGRRRTNYGYTF.

J is TRBJ1-1 and V is TRBV28; D possibly corresponds to TRBD1 (6 bases). V was clipped by 3 bases and J by 5 bases, with 16 bases between them. CDR3 length: 15 residues. The germline V gene encodes CDR1 MDHEN and CDR2 SYDVKM. The CDR3 sequence is CASSLAGARGTEAFF. CDR3 DNA sequence: TGTGCCAGCAGTTTGGCGGGGGCCCGGGGGACTGAAGCTTTCTTT.

This clone has just a few counts. J is TRBJ2-5 and V is TRBV19, with D possibly being TRBD1 (5 bases). The V and J ends lost 5 bases and 5 bases respectively, with 12 bases between them. CDR3 length equals 13 residues. CDR1 and CDR2 from the germline V gene are LNHDA and SQIVND (reference sequence). This CDR3 is CASSQTKGETQYF. CDR3 sequence (DNA): TGTGCCAGTAGTCAGACGAAGGGGGAGACCCAGTACTTC.

The chain recombines TRBV9 with TRBJ1-4, with 7 bases lining up with TRBD1. The CDR3 covers 12 residues. CDR1 and CDR2 from the germline V gene are SGDLS and YYNGEE. Trimming at V came to 4 bases and at J to 13 bases, leaving 7 bases not matched to a gene. The CDR3 region is CASSPDQGGLFF. Written as DNA, the CDR3 is TGTGCCAGCAGCCCAGACCAGGGGGGACTGTTTTTT.

The rearrangement links TRBV5-1 to TRBJ2-1, with TRBD2 as a possible D gene (6 bases). There are 17 residues in the CDR3. Germline V gene lookup returns CDR1 SGHRS and CDR2 YFSETQ. V was cut by 4 bases and J by 0 bases, with 17 bases left in between. This CDR3 reads CASSRTLAVNSYNEQFF. The CDR3 bases are TGCGCCAGCAGCCGGACCTTAGCGGTTAACTCCTACAATGAGCAGTTCTTC.

The J gene is TRBJ1-4, the V gene TRBV4-3, with D unclear. Per germline, CDR1 LGHNA and CDR2 YSLEER. The length of the CDR3 is 15 residues. Trimming left V 0 bases short and J 7 bases short, with 12 bases between. The CDR3: CASSQEGSLGEKLFF. The CDR3 nucleotides are TGCGCCAGCAGCCAAGAGGGGAGTTTAGGTGAAAAACTGTTTTTT.

The J gene is TRBJ1-2, the V gene TRBV19; D is perhaps TRBD1 (5 bases). The CDR3 is 13 residues long. V shed 6 bases and J shed 2 bases, with 10 bases lying between them. Germline CDR1 and CDR2: LNHDA and SQIVND (reference sequence). The CDR3 coding sequence is TGTGCCAGTAGGGACAACCTCAACTATGGCTACACCTTC. This encodes CASRDNLNYGYTF.

The table lists this clone with a few counts. The rearrangement joins TRBV4-1 to TRBJ2-2; D not certain. CDR3 length: 14 residues. Per the germline V gene, CDR1 is MGHRA and CDR2 is YSYEKL. V shed 5 bases and J shed 4 bases, with 11 bases lying between them. The CDR3 DNA sequence: TGCGCCAGCAGCTTTACAGCCGCCACCGGGGAGCTGTTTTTT. Translating it yields CASSFTAATGELFF.

The chain combines TRBV6-4 with TRBJ2-3, with TRBD1 as a possible D gene (6 bases). Deletions cut 2 bases from V and 5 bases from J, with 14 bases between. Germline lookup yields CDR1 MRHNA and CDR2 SNTAGT. This CDR3 has 15 amino acids. CDR3 DNA sequence: TGTGCCAGCAGTGACCGCGACCGAGGGGGAGATACGCAGTATTTT. Translation: CASSDRDRGGDTQYF.